This T cell receptor beta chain was captured in a study of blood T cell repertoires in COVID-19. The germline V gene has CDR1 LGHDT and CDR2 YNNKEL (reference sequence). With 4 bases clipped from V and 4 bases from J, the junction kept 2 bases outside the gene matches. The length of the CDR3 is 15 residues. Donors of Cohort 3 who recovered were those that had two negative PCRs, clearance, or symptom resolution. Data came from immunoSEQ multiplex PCR; TCRdb stores just in-frame clones and leaves some out. The sample shows about 230,000 clones, approximately 84% of them seen only once. Specimen: PBMCs or T cells enriched from blood (not recorded which). The chain links TRBV3-1 (or the pseudogene TRBV3-2) to TRBJ2-2, with 11 bases identical to TRBD1. This sequence was found in a young man who had recovered from COVID-19. In DNA form, the CDR3 reads TGTGCCAGCAGCCCGGGACAGGGGGGCACCGGGGAGCTGTTTTTT. It translates to CASSPGQGGTGELFF.